This TCR beta chain was identified during a study of regulatory T cells in long-lasting Graves disease. Building the TCR beta libraries relied on iRepertoire HTBI primers, and CDR3 regions underwent Arm-PCR. TCRdb recomputed calls from the multiplex PCR reads with MiXCR, one row per CDR3 protein. The data contain 350,000 to 550,000 distinct CDR3 sequences, about a sixth of them seen just once; the ten biggest clones take up roughly 23%. Time point in this sample: newly diagnosed GD, antithyroid drugs for less than 3 months. Preparation of the TCR library used RNA extracted from PBMCs. The same specimen was also included in a second study, on T cells in Graves' hyperthyroidism and ophthalmopathy.

This sequence was found in a young woman with Graves disease. The sequencing here drew on peripheral blood mononuclear cells (PBMCs), taken at new diagnosis, from a patient treated with antithyroid drugs.

CDR3 nucleotide sequence: TGTGCCAGCAGCGGACTAGCGGGACCAGAGACCCAGTACTTC. Translated, it gives CASSGLAGPETQYF. This chain connects TRBV6-1 to TRBJ2-5, with 12 bases matching TRBD2. With V trimmed by 6 bases and J by 4 bases, 3 bases remained unmatched. The CDR3 spans 14 residues. Germline V CDR1 and CDR2: MNHNS, SASEGT.